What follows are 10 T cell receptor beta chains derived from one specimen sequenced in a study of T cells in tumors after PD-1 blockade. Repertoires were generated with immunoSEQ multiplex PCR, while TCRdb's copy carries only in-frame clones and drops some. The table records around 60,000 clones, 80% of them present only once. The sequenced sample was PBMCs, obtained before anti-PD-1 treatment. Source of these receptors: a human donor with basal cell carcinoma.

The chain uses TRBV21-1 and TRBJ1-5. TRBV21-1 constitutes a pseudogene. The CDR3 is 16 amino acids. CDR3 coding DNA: TGTGCCAGCAGCCCAAGAGGGCCTTTTAGCAATCAGCCCCAGCATTTT. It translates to CASSPRGPFSNQPQHF.

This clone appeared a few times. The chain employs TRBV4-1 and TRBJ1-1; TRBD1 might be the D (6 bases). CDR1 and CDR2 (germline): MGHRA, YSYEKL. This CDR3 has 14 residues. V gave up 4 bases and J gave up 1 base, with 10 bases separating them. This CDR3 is CASSLGHQNTEAFF. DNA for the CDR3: TGCGCCAGCAGCCTGGGACACCAGAACACTGAAGCTTTCTTT.

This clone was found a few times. The CDR3: CAWSGAGGRGNTEAFF. CDR3 DNA: TGTGCCTGGAGTGGCGCGGGCGGCAGGGGGAACACTGAAGCTTTCTTT. The rearrangement uses TRBV30 and TRBJ1-1; possible D gene TRBD1, 6 bases. Germline CDR1 is GTSNPN and CDR2 is SVGIG (reference sequence). CDR3 size: 16 residues. V was cut by 1 base and J by 1 base, with 16 bases left in between.

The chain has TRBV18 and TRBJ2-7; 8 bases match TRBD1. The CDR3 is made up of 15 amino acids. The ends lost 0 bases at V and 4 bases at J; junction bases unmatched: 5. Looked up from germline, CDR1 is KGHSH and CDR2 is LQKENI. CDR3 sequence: CASSPPSGGGYEQYF. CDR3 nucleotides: TGTGCCAGCTCACCACCCTCAGGGGGCGGATACGAGCAGTACTTC. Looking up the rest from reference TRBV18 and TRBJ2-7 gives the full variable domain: NAGVMQNPRHLVRRRGQEARLRCSPMKGHSHVYWYRQLPEEGLKFMVYLQKENIIDESGMPKERFSAEFPKEGPSILRIQQVVRGDSAAYFCASSPPSGGGYEQYFGPGTRLTVT.

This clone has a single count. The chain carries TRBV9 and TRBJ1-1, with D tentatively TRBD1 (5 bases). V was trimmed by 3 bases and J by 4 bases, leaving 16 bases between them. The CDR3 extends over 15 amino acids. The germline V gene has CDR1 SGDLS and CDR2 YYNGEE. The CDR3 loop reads CASSGPGPRPTEAFF. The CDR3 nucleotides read TGTGCCAGCAGCGGACCGGGACCCCGGCCCACTGAAGCTTTCTTT.

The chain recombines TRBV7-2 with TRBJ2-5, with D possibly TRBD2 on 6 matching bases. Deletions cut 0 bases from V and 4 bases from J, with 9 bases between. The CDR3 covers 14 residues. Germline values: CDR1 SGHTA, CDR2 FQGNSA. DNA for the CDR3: TGTGCCAGCAGCTTAGCACGGGGAGGAGAGACCCAGTACTTC. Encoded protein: CASSLARGGETQYF.

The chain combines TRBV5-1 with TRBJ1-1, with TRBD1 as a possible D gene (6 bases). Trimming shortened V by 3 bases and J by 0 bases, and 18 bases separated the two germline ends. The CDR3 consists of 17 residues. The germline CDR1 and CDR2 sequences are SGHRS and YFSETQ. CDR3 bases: TGCGCCAGCAGCTCCCTACCAGGGGCTTCCATGAACACTGAAGCTTTCTTT. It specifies CASSSLPGASMNTEAFF.

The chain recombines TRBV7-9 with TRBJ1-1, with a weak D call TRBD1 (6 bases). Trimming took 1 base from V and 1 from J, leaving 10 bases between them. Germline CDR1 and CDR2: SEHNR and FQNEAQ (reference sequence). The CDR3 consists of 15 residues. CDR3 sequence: CASSLGGAQNTEAFF. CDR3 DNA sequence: TGTGCCAGCAGCTTAGGGGGGGCTCAGAACACTGAAGCTTTCTTT.

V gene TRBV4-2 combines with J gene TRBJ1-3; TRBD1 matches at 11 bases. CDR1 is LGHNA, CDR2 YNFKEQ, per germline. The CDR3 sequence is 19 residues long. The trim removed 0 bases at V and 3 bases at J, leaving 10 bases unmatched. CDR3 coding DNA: TGTGCCAGCAGCCAAGAAGGAGGGCGGACAGGGGGCCTTGGAAACACCATATATTTT. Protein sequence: CASSQEGGRTGGLGNTIYF.

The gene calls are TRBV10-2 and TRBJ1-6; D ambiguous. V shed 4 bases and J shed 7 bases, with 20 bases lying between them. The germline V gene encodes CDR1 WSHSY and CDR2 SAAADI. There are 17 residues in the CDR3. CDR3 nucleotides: TGCGCCAGCAGTGTCCGAGACCAAGCTGCCCCCAATTCACCCCTCCACTTT. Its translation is CASSVRDQAAPNSPLHF.